This entry lists 23 T cell receptor beta chains sequenced from one sample in a study of cytomegalovirus exposure and HLA in healthy donors. Primers for the PCR totalled 60 Vbeta and 13 Jbeta. Only in-frame clones appear in the TCRdb table, and some are missing; sequencing was by immunoSEQ multiplex PCR. This table holds about 200,000 clones, approximately 80% found once. Sequencing was carried out using PBMCs. These receptors were obtained from a boy between 2 and 15 years old in good health and CMV-seronegative.

For this clone: This sample also contains other DNA sequences that code for the same CDR3. The CDR3 coding sequence is TGTGCCAGCAGCAGGGGGCAGGGGGCTCTCACAGATACGCAGTATTTT. Translated, it gives CASSRGQGALTDTQYF. This chain uses TRBV5-8 with TRBJ2-3; 8 nucleotides align to TRBD1. From germline, CDR1 is SGHTS and CDR2 YDEGEE. The CDR3 spans 16 residues. Trimming cost V 4 bases and J 2 bases; bases outside gene matches: 9.

The chain employs TRBV27 and TRBJ1-1, with D maybe TRBD1 (6 bases). V lost 4 bases to trimming and J lost 1 base, with 19 bases between them. The CDR3 loop spans 17 amino acids. Germline-derived CDR1 and CDR2 are MNHEY and SMNVEV (reference sequence). In DNA form, the CDR3 reads TGTGCCAGCAGTTCCCGAGGCATCAGGGGCAAGAACACTGAAGCTTTCTTT. Translated: CASSSRGIRGKNTEAFF.

This chain joins TRBV19 and TRBJ2-1; TRBD1 aligns across 9 bases. CDR1 LNHDA and CDR2 SQIVND come from the germline V gene (reference sequence). After removal of 6 bases from V and 8 bases from J, the junction contained 8 bases not matched to a gene. The CDR3 is 14 residues long. The CDR3 DNA is TGTGCCAGTAGGAAGGACAGGGGACTATATGAGCAGTTCTTC. Its protein is CASRKDRGLYEQFF.

The chain combines TRBV4-2 with TRBJ2-5, with 9 bases identical to TRBD1. The CDR3 contains 15 residues. Per the germline V gene, CDR1 is LGHNA and CDR2 is YNFKEQ. Losses at the gene ends were 1 base for V and 3 bases for J; bases not matched to a gene: 3. The CDR3 is CASSQVTGGKETQYF. The DNA of the CDR3 is TGTGCCAGCAGCCAAGTGACAGGGGGTAAAGAGACCCAGTACTTC.

The V and J genes are TRBV19 and TRBJ1-1; D gene ambiguous. Trimming pared 11 bases from V and 10 bases from J, leaving 14 bases between. The CDR3 contains 10 residues. Germline V gene lookup returns CDR1 LNHDA and CDR2 SQIVND (reference sequence). The CDR3 nucleotides are TGTGCCCCGTACAGATACGTAGCTTTCTTT. The encoded protein is CAPYRYVAFF.

V usage is TRBV11-2 and J usage is TRBJ1-4; D gene unclear. This CDR3 comprises 14 residues. Looked up from germline, CDR1 is SGHAT and CDR2 is FQNNGV. V was trimmed by 3 bases and J by 1 base, leaving 6 bases between them. The CDR3 nucleotides read TGTGCCAGCAGCTTTCGAGAAACTAATGAAAAACTGTTTTTT. The encoded protein is CASSFRETNEKLFF.

This chain links TRBV5-7 with TRBJ1-3; 8 bases line up with TRBD1. TRBV5-7 is placed among ORFs of uncertain function. The CDR3 spans 15 residues. V shed 3 bases and J 3 bases; nucleotides not matched to a gene: 5. CDR3: CASSWETGVGNTIYF. CDR3 coding DNA: TGTGCCAGCAGCTGGGAGACAGGGGTTGGAAACACCATATATTTT.

The V call is TRBV5-1, the J call TRBJ2-3; 12 nucleotides agree with TRBD2. Germline CDR1 is SGHRS and CDR2 is YFSETQ. V lost 1 base to trimming and J lost 5 bases; unmatched junction nucleotides: 8. The CDR3 consists of 17 residues. CDR3 amino acids: CASSLLASGGAGDTQYF. CDR3 in DNA: TGCGCCAGCAGCTTGCTGGCTAGCGGGGGGGCTGGAGATACGCAGTATTTT.

The chain is built from TRBV14 and TRBJ2-3; 10 bases are a match to TRBD2. Germline lookup yields CDR1 SGHDN and CDR2 FVKESK. The CDR3 sequence is 17 residues long. V was pared by 1 base and J by 2 bases, with 6 bases of the junction left unmatched. The chain's CDR3 is CASSQAQTSGDTDTQYF. The DNA for the CDR3 is TGTGCCAGCAGCCAAGCTCAAACTAGCGGGGACACAGATACGCAGTATTTT.

The chain uses TRBV9 and TRBJ2-2; D not certain. Deletions cut 0 bases from V and 6 bases from J, with 6 bases between. Germline CDR1 and CDR2: SGDLS and YYNGEE. The CDR3 is 13 residues long. The CDR3 loop reads CASSVAPAGELFF. The DNA of the CDR3 is TGTGCCAGCAGCGTAGCTCCGGCCGGGGAGCTGTTTTTT.

The chain carries TRBV5-4 and TRBJ2-7; no definite D call. This CDR3 has 12 amino acids. CDR1 and CDR2 from the germline V gene are SGHNT and YYREEE (reference sequence). V was trimmed by 4 bases and J by 3 bases, leaving 8 bases between them. CDR3 sequence reads: CASSLHNYEQYF. In nucleotides, the CDR3 is TGTGCCAGCAGCCTGCACAACTACGAGCAGTACTTC.

The rearrangement uses TRBV4-1 and TRBJ1-2; perhaps TRBD1 as D (5 bases). The CDR3 has 16 residues. V gave up 5 bases and J gave up 8 bases, with 24 bases separating them. Germline values: CDR1 MGHRA, CDR2 YSYEKL. In DNA form, the CDR3 reads TGCGCCAGCAGCTTCCGGGACCTTCATGAGGCGGGAGGCTACACCTTC. This encodes CASSFRDLHEAGGYTF.

The rearrangement links TRBV20-1 to TRBJ1-4; D perhaps matches TRBD1 (5 bases). The CDR3 totals 11 residues. Germline V CDR1 and CDR2: DFQATT, SNEGSKA (reference sequence). V was cut by 5 bases and J by 7 bases, with 8 bases left in between. For the CDR3, the DNA is TGCAGTGCTGTGGGGGGTGAAAAACTGTTTTTT. Its protein is CSAVGGEKLFF.

The CDR3 loop is CSPLPYGYTF. CDR3 sequence (DNA): TGCAGTCCTCTACCCTATGGCTACACCTTC. V gene TRBV20-1 combines with J gene TRBJ1-2; D gene ambiguous. The CDR3 runs 10 residues. Germline values: CDR1 DFQATT, CDR2 SNEGSKA (reference sequence). The V end was cut by 8 bases, the J end by 4 bases, with 8 bases between.

The chain joins TRBV7-2 to TRBJ2-1; 8 bases are a match to TRBD2. With 4 bases clipped from V and 13 bases from J, the junction kept 9 bases outside the gene matches. The length of the CDR3 is 13 residues. Germline V lookup: CDR1 SGHTA, CDR2 FQGNSA. CDR3 sequence (DNA): TGTGCCAGCAGCTCCCTGCGGGGGGCCCTCCAGTTCTTC. Protein product: CASSSLRGALQFF.

The chain joins TRBV5-1 to TRBJ2-5; maybe TRBD2 (7 bases). From germline, CDR1 is SGHRS and CDR2 YFSETQ. CDR3 length: 16 residues. The ends were cut back, 6 bases at V and 2 bases at J, with 20 bases in the middle. CDR3 sequence: CASTWGRGGWQETQYF. In DNA, the CDR3 is TGCGCCAGCACCTGGGGGCGCGGGGGATGGCAAGAGACCCAGTACTTC.

The gene calls are TRBV7-2 and TRBJ1-2; TRBD1 aligns across 7 bases. V lost 2 bases, J lost 4 bases, and 4 bases stayed unmatched. The germline V gene has CDR1 SGHTA and CDR2 FQGNSA. The CDR3 has 14 residues. The CDR3 sequence: CASSLSQGGYGYTF. Written as DNA, the CDR3 is TGTGCCAGCAGCTTATCCCAGGGGGGCTATGGCTACACCTTC.

The chain recombines TRBV5-5 with TRBJ1-5; D perhaps matches TRBD1 (5 bases). There are 15 residues in the CDR3. Trimming pared 1 base from V and 5 bases from J, leaving 13 bases between. CDR1 and CDR2 (germline): SGHKS, YYEKEE (reference sequence). In DNA form, the CDR3 reads TGTGCCAGCAGCTTGCGGGGTTGGGGGGATCAGCCCCAGCATTTT. Protein: CASSLRGWGDQPQHF.

The rearrangement joins TRBV5-1 to TRBJ2-1; TRBD2 matches 9 bases. The ends lost 1 base at V and 7 bases at J; junction bases unmatched: 9. The CDR3 consists of 16 residues. In germline, CDR1 is SGHRS, CDR2 YFSETQ. The CDR3 loop is CASSLSAGGAGNEQFF. As DNA, the CDR3 is TGCGCCAGCAGCTTGAGCGCGGGGGGGGCCGGAAATGAGCAGTTCTTC.

This chain joins TRBV20-1 and TRBJ2-7, with TRBD2 identical over 7 bases. The V gene's germline CDR1 is DFQATT and CDR2 SNEGSKA (reference sequence). V was pared by 8 bases and J by 6 bases, with 7 bases of the junction left unmatched. The CDR3 contains 11 residues. The CDR3 bases are TGCAGTTGGGGAGGGTTCGCCGAGCAGTACTTC. As protein: CSWGGFAEQYF.

This sequence joins TRBV7-9 and TRBJ1-4; D remains ambiguous. V was clipped by 1 base and J by 0 bases, with 6 bases between them. From germline, CDR1 is SEHNR and CDR2 FQNEAQ (reference sequence). This CDR3 region has 15 residues. Here the CDR3 DNA reads TGTGCCAGCAGCTTAGGGTGGCCAACTAATGAAAAACTGTTTTTT. Protein sequence: CASSLGWPTNEKLFF.

There are a few counts of this clone. The chain employs TRBV7-2 and TRBJ2-5, with TRBD2 as a possible D gene (5 bases). The germline gives CDR1 SGHTA, CDR2 FQGNSA. This CDR3 spans 14 amino acids. Trimming pared 5 bases from V and 1 base from J, leaving 11 bases between. CDR3 residues: CASSDGLIQETQYF. The CDR3 nucleotides read TGTGCCAGCAGCGACGGACTTATCCAAGAGACCCAGTACTTC. The full variable domain, in which reference TRBV7-2 and TRBJ2-5 provide the parts outside the CDR3, is GAGVSQSPSNKVTEKGKDVELRCDPISGHTALYWYRQSLGQGLEFLIYFQGNSAPDKSGLPSDRFSAERTGGSVSTLTIQRTQQEDSAVYLCASSDGLIQETQYFGPGTRLLVL.

The rearrangement uses TRBV7-3 and TRBJ2-3, with TRBD2 matching 13 bases. The germline V gene has CDR1 SGHTA and CDR2 FQGTGA. The CDR3 has 18 residues. Unmatched junction bases numbered 13, after V lost 6 bases and J lost 4 bases. The CDR3 reads CASRSHLIGLAGADTQYF. The CDR3 region has the DNA TGTGCCAGCAGGTCCCACCTGATCGGACTAGCGGGGGCAGATACGCAGTATTTT.